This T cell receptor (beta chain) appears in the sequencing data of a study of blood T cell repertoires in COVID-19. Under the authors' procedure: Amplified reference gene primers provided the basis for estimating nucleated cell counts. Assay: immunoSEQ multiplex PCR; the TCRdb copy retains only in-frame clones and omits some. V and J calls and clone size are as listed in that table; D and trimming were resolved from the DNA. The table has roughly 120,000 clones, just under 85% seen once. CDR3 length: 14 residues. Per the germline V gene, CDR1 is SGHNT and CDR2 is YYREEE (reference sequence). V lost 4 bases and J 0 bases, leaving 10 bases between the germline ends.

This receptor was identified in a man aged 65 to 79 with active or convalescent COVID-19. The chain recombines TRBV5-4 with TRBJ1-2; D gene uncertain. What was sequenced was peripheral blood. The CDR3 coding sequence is TGTGCCAGCAGCCTAGTCGGTGCTAACTATGGCTACACCTTC. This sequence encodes CASSLVGANYGYTF.